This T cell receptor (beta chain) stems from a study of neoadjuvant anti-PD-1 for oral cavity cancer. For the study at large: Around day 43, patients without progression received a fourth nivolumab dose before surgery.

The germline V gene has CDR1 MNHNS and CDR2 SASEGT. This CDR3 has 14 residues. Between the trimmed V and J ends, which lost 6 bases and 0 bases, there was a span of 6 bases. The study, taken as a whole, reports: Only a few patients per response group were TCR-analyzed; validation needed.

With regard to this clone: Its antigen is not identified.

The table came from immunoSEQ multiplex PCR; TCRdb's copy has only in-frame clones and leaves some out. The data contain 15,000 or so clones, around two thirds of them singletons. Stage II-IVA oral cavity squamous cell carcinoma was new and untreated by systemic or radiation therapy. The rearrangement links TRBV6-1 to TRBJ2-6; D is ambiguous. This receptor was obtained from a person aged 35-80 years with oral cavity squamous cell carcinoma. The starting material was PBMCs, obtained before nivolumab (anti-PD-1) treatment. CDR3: CASRLVSGANVLTF. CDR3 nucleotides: TGTGCCAGCAGGCTCGTCTCTGGGGCCAACGTCCTGACTTTC.